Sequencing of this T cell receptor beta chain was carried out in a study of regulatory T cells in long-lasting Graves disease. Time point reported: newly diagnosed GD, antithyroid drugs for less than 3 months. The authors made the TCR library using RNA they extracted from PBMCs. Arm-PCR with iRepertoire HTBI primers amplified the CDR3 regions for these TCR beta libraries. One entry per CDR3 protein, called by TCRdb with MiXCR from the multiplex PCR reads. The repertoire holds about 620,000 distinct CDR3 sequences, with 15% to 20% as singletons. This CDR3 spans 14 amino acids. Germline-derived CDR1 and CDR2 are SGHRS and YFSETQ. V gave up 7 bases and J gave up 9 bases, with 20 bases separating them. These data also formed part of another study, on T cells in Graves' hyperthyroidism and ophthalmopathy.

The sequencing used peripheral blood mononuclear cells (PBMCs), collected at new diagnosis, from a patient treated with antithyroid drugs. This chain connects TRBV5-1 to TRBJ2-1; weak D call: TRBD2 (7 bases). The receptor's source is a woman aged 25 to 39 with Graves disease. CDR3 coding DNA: TGCGCCAGCGGGGGGGGCAGGAGCCTAGGTGAGCAGTTCTTC. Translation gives CASGGGRSLGEQFF.